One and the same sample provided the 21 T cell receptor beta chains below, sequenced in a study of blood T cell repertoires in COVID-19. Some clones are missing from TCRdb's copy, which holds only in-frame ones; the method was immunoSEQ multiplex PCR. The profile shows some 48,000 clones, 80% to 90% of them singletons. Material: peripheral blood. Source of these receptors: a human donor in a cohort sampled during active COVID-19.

The CDR3 nucleotides are TGCAGCGCGGGACAGGGGTTCACCTCTGGAAACACCATATATTTT. Translated: CSAGQGFTSGNTIYF. The chain uses TRBV29-1 and TRBJ1-3; 10 positions match TRBD1. The V gene's germline CDR1 is SQVTM and CDR2 ANQGSEA. J lost 0 bases, V lost 7 bases, and 6 bases had no gene match. This CDR3 is built from 15 residues.

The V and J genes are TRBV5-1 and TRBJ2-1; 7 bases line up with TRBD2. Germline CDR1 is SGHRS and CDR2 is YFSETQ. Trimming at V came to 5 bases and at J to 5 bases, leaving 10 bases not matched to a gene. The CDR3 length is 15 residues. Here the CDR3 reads CASRVGHGGNNEQFF. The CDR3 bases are TGCGCCAGCAGAGTCGGCCACGGGGGGAACAATGAGCAGTTCTTC. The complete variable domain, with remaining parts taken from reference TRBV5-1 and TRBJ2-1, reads KAGVTQTPRYLIKTRGQQVTLSCSPISGHRSVSWYQQTPGQGLQFLFEYFSETQRNKGNFPGRFSGRQFSNSRSEMNVSTLELGDSALYLCASRVGHGGNNEQFFGPGTRLTVL.

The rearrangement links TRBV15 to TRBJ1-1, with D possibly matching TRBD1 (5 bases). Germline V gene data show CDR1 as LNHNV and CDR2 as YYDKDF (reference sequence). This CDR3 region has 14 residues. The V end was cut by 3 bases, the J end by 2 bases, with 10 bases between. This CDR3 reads CATSSTGYNTEAFF. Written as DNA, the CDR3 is TGTGCCACCAGCAGTACAGGCTATAACACTGAAGCTTTCTTT.

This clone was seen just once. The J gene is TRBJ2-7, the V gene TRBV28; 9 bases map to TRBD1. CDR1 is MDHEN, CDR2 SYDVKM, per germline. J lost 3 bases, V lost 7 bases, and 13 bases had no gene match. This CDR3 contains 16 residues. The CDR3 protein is CASTGRFSGQGYEQYV. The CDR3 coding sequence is TGTGCCAGCACAGGACGGTTTTCGGGACAGGGCTACGAGCAGTACGTC.

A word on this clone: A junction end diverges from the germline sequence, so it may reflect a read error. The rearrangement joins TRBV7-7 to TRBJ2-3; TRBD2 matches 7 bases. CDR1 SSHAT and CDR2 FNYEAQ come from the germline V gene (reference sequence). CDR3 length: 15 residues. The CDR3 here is CASSLTSGATDTQYF. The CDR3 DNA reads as TGTGCTAGCAGCTTAACCAGCGGGGCCACAGATACGCAGTATTTT.

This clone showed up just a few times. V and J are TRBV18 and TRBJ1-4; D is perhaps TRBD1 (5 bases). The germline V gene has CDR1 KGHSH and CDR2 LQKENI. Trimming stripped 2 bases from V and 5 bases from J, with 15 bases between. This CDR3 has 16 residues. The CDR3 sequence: CASSPVGPGVNEKLFF. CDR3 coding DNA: TGTGCCAGCTCACCAGTGGGGCCAGGCGTCAATGAAAAACTGTTTTTT.

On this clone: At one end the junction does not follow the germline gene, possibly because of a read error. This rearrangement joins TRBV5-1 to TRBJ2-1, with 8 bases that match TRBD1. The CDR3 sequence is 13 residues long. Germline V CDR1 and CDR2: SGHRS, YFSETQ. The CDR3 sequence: CASRLDRANEQFF. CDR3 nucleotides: TGCGCCAGCAGATTGGACAGGGCTAATGAGCAGTTCTTC. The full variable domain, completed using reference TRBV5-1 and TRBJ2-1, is KAGVTQTPRYLIKTRGQQVTLSCSPISGHRSVSWYQQTPGQGLQFLFEYFSETQRNKGNFPGRFSGRQFSNSRSEMNVSTLELGDSALYLCASRLDRANEQFFGPGTRLTVL.

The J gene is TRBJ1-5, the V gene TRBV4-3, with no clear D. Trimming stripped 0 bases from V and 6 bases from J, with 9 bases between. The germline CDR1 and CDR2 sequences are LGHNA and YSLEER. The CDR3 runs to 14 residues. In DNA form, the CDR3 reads TGCGCCAGCAGCCAAGACCGGGGTATTCAGCCCCAGCATTTT. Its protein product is CASSQDRGIQPQHF.

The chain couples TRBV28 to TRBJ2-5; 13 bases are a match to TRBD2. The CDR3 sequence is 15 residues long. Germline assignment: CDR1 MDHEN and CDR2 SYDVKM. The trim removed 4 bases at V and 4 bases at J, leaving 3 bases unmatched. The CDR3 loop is CASSSLAGGPETQYF. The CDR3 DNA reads TGTGCCAGCAGTTCACTAGCGGGGGGGCCAGAGACCCAGTACTTC.

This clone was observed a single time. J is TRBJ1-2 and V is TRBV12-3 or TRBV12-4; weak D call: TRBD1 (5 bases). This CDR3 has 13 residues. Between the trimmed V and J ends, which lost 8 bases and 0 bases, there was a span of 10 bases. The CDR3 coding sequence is TGTGCCAGCGGGGCGAATCCTAACTATGGCTACACCTTC. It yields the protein CASGANPNYGYTF.

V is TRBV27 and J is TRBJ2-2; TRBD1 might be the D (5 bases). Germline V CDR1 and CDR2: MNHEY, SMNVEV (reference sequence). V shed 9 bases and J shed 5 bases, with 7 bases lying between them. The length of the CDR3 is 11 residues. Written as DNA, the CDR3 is TGTGCCAGTAGGGGAACCGGGGAGCTGTTTTTT. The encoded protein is CASRGTGELFF.

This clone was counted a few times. CDR3 bases: TGTGCCAGTAGTATGGGACCGGGACAGAATTCACCCCTCCACTTT. Translated, it gives CASSMGPGQNSPLHF. The rearrangement joins TRBV19 to TRBJ1-6; 7 bases agree with TRBD1. After removal of 3 bases from V and 7 bases from J, the junction contained 6 bases not matched to a gene. The germline V gene encodes CDR1 LNHDA and CDR2 SQIVND (reference sequence). The CDR3 length is 15 residues.

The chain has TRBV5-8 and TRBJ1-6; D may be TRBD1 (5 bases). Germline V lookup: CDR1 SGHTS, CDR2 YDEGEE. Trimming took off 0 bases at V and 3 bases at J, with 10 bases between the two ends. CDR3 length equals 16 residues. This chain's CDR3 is CASSLGQGFYNSPLHF. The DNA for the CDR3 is TGTGCCAGCAGCTTGGGGCAGGGCTTCTATAATTCACCCCTCCACTTT.

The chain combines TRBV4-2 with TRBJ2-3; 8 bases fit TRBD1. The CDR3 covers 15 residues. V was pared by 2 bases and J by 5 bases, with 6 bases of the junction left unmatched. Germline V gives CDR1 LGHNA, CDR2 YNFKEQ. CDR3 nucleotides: TGTGCCAGCAGCCAAAACAGGGGGTTCGGAGATACGCAGTATTTT. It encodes CASSQNRGFGDTQYF.

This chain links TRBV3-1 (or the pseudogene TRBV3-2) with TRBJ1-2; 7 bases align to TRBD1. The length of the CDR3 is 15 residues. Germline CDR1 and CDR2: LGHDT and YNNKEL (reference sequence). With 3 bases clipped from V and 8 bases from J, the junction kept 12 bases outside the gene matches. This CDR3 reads CASSHNTGESDGYTF. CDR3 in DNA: TGTGCCAGCAGCCACAATACAGGGGAGAGTGACGGCTACACCTTC.

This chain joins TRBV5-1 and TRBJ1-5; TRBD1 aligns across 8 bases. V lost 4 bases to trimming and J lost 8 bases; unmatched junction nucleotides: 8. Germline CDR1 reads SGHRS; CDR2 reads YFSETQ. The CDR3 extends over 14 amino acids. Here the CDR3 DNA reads TGCGCCAGCAGCCACGGACAGGGCCTAGAGCCCCAGCATTTT. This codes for CASSHGQGLEPQHF.

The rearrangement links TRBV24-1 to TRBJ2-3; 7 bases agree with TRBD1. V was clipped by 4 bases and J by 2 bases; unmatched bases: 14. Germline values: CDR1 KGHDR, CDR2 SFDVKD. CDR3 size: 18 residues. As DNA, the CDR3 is TGTGCCACCAGTGACCCCTCCCCCGGGACAGCCTTCACAGATACGCAGTATTTT. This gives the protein CATSDPSPGTAFTDTQYF.

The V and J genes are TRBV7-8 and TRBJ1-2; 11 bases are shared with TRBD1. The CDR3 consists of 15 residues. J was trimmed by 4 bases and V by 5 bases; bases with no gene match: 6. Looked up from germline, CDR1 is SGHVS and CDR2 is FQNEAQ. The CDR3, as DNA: TGTGCCAGCAGCACGGACAGGGGGCGAAGCTATGGCTACACCTTC. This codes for CASSTDRGRSYGYTF.

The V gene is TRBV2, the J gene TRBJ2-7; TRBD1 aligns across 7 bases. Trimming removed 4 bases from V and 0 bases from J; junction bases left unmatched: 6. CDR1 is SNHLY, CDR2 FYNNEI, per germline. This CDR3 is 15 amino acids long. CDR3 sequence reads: CASSGDRATSYEQYV. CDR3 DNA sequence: TGTGCCAGCAGTGGCGACAGGGCGACCTCCTACGAGCAGTACGTC.

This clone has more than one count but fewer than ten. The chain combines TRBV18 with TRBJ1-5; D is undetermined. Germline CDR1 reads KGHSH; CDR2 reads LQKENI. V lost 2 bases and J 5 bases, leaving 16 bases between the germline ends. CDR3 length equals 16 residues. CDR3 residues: CASSPWGLGSDQPQHF. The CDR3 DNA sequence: TGTGCCAGCTCACCATGGGGATTAGGGAGCGATCAGCCCCAGCATTTT.

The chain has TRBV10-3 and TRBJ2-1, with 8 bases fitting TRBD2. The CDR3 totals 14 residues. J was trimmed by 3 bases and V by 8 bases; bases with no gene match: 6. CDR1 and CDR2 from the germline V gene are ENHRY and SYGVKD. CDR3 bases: TGTGCCATCTCGGCGACTAGCGACTACAATGAGCAGTTCTTC. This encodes CAISATSDYNEQFF.